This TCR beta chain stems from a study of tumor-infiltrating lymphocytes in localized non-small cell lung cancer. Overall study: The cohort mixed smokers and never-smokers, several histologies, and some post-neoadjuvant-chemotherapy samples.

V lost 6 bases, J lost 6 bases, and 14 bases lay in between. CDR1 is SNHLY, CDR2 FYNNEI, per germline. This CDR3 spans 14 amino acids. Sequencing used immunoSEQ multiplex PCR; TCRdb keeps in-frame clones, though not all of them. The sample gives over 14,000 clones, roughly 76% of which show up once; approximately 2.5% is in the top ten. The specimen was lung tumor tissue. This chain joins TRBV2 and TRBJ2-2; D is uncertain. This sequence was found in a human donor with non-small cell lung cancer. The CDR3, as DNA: TGTGCCAGCAGCGATATGAACCTCGCCGGGGAGCTGTTTTTT. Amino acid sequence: CASSDMNLAGELFF.